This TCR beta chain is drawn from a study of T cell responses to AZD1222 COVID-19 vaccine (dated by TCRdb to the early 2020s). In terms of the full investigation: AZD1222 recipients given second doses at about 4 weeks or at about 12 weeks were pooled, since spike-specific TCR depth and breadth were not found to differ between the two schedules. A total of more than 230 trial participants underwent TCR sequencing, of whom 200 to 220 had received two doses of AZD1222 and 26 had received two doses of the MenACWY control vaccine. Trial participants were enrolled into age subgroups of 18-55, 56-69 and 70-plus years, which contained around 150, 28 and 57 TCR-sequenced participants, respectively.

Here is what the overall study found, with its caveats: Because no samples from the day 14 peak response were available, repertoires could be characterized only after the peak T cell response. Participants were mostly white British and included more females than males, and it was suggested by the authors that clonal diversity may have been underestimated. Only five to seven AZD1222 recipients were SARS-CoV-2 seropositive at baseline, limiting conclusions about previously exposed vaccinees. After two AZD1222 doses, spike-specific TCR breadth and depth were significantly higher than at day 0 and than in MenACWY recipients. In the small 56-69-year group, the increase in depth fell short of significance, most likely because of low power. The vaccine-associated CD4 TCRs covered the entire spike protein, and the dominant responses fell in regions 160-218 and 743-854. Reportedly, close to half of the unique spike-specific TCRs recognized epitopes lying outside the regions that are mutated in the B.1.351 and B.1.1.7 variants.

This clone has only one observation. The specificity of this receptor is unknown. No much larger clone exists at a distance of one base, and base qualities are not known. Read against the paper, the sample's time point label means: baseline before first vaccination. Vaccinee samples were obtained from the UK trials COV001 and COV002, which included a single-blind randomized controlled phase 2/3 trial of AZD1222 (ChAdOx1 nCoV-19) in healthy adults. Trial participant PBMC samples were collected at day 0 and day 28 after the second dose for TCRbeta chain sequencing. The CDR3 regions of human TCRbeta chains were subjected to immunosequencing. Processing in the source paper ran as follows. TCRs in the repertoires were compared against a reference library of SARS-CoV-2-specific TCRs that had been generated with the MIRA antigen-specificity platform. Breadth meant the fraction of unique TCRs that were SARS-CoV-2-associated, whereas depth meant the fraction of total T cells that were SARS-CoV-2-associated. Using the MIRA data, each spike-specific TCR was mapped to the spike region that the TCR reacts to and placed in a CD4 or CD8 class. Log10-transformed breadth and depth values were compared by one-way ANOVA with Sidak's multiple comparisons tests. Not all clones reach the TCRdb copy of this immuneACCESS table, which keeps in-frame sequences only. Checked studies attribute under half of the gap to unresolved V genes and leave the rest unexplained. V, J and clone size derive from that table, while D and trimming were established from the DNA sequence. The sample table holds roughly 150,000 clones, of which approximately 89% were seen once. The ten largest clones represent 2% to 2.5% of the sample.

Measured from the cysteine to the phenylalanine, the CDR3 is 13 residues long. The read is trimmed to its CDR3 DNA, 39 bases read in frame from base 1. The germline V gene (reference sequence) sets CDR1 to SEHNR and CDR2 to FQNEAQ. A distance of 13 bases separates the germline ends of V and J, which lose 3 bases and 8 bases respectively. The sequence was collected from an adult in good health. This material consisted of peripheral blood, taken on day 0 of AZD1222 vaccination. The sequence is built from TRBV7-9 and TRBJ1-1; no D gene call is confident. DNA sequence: TGTGCCAGCAGCTTGGCCGTAACGGCAGAAGCTTTCTTT. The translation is CASSLAVTAEAFF.